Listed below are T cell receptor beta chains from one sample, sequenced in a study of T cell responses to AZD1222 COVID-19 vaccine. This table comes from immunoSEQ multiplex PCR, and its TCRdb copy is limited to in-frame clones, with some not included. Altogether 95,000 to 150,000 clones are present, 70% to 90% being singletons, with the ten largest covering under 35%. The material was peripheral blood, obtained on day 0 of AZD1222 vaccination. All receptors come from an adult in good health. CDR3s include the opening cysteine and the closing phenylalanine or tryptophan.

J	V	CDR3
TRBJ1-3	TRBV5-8	CASSLALQSSGNTIYF
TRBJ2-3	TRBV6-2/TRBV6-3	CASSTNTDTQYF
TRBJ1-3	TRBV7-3	CASSSGQGSGNTIYF
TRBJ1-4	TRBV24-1	CATCLWGAAEKLFF
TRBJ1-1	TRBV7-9	CASSLAGLHRAFF
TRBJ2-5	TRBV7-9	CASSLGLAGEFQETQYF
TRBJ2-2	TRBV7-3	CASSQGRNTGELFF
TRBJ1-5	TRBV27	CASSYGQGHNQPQHF
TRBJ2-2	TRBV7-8	CASSSDRAGELFF
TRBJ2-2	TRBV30	CAWTRQGDTGELFF
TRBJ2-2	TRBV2	CASSLTSGSFTGELFF
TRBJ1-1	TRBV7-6	CASSSQVAAFF
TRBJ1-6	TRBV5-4	CASSSAWDSPLHF
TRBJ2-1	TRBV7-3	CASSLSRDDEQFF
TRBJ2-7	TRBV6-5	CASSYSSGSSYEQYF
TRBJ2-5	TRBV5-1	CASSLGGGSHAETQYF
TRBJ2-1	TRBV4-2	CASSLGLVYNEQFF
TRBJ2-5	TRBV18	CASSPQSSRNQETQYF
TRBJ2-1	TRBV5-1	CASSFGTSGTDEQFF
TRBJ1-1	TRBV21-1	CASSGWVWDRGMSEAFF
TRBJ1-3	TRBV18	CASSQGVDYGNTIYF
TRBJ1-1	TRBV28	CASSFGDRRNAFF
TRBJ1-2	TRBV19	CASRTGTGHGYTF
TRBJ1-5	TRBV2	CASGGQPQHF
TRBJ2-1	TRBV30	CAWTGLAGGAYNEQFF